This is a list of T cell receptor beta chains from one sample in a study of response to subunit inactivated influenza vaccine. TCRdb analysed the RT-PCR reads with MiXCR anew, one entry per CDR3 protein. The table lists over 650,000 distinct CDR3 sequences, about 18% of them singletons, with roughly a tenth in the top ten. The sequencing here drew on PBMCs from blood, taken around 5 days after vaccination. These receptors all stem from a man aged 45 to 65 who received an inactivated influenza vaccine. The conserved cysteine and the conserved F or W are not part of the CDR3 here. Not every row has a clone size; where given, it reads once, few, many or a size class.

size	V	CDR3
few	TRBV15	ATSRGTGGYNEQF
many	TRBV5-1	ASSETTDTQY
NA	TRBV6-2/TRBV6-3	ASSYQGASYEQY
many	TRBV7-9	ASSFGYYEQY
NA	TRBV10-3	AISEIRDRGPGEQY
NA	TRBV4-2	ASSQDRRVWEGDEQY
NA	TRBV4-2	ASSQDESQPQH
NA	TRBV10-3	AISEAQGFPYNEQF
NA	TRBV20-1	SARGQLVGELF
NA	TRBV6-2/TRBV6-3	ASSYGRALPEAF
few	TRBV6-2/TRBV6-3	ASSGQGRSYNEQF
many	TRBV29-1	SVGGGAGTQY
NA	TRBV24-1	ATSDPLRLAGGKDTQY
few	TRBV5-8	ASRGQHSGANVLT
many	TRBV21-1	ASSKNQGAVHEQF